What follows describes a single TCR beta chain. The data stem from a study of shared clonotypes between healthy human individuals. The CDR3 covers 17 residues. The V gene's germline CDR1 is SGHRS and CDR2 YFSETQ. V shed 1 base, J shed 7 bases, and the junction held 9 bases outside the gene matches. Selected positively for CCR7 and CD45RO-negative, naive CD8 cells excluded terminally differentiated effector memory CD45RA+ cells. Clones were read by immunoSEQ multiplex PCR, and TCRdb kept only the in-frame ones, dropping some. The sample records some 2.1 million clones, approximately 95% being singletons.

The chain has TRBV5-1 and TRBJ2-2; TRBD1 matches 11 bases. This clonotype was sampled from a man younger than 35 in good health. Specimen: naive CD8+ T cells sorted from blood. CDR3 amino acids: CASSLFPDRGQGGELFF. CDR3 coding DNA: TGCGCCAGCAGCTTGTTTCCGGACAGGGGGCAGGGCGGGGAGCTGTTTTTT.